This T cell receptor (beta chain) is from a study of T-cell reconstitution after alpha-beta-depleted transplantation in children (dated by TCRdb to 2015 to 2016). A note on the overall study: Using TCR repertoire profiling, the study followed T-cell immune reconstitution in a quantitative way in children after TCRalphabeta/CD19-depleted allogeneic hematopoietic cell transplantation.

Relative to germline, V is missing 0 bases and J is missing 8 bases, with 11 bases of the junction outside any gene match. CDR1 and CDR2 were assigned from the germline V gene (reference sequence) as GTSNPN and SVGIG. The CDR3 runs 15 residues from the cysteine to the phenylalanine. Kept here is only the CDR3 DNA, which spans 45 bases and is read in frame from base 1. Library prep was done by PCR. Sequencing was performed on an Illumina HiSeq 2500. Molecular barcoding was employed in the preparation of TCR libraries, with unique molecular identifiers being used to normalize TCRbeta repertoire quantification. TCRdb handled the public reads itself, with Q25 trimming in fastp and clone calling in MiXCR, and kept productive beta chains. A single entry per CDR3 protein holds the most common genes and DNA from its merged rows. This sample is represented by roughly 590,000 distinct CDR3 sequences; 16% of them were singletons. Approximately 1% of the sample is held by the ten biggest clonotypes.

This clonotype occurred a few times. The antigen it recognizes is unknown. Base qualities are not recorded, but no much larger clone differs from it by a single base. Sequenced here: PBMCs from the stem cell graft donor, sampled from the stem cell graft. The chain joins TRBV30 to TRBJ1-2, with TRBD1 identical over 8 junction bases. The TCR originated in a human donor who donated a stem cell graft to a child with acute myeloid leukemia. This receptor carries the CDR3 CAWSVERRTGKGYTF. The nucleotides read TGTGCCTGGAGTGTAGAACGACGGACAGGGAAAGGCTACACCTTC.